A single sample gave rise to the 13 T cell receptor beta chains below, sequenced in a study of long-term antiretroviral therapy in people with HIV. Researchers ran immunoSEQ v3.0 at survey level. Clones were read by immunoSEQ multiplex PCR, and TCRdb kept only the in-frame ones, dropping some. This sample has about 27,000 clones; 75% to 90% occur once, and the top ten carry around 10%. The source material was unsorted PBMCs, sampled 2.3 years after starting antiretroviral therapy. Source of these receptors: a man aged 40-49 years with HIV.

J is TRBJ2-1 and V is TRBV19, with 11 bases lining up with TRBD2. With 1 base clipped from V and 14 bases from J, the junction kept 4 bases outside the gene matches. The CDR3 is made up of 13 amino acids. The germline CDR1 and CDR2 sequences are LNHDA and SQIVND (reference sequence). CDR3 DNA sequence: TGTGCCAGTAGTATAGTACTAGCGGGGGAGGAGTTCTTC. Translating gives CASSIVLAGEEFF.

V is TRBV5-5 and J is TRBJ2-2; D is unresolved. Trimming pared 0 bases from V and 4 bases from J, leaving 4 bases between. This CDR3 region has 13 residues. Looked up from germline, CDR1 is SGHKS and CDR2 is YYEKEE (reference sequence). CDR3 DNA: TGTGCCAGCAGCTTGGCATCCACCGGGGAGCTGTTTTTT. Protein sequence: CASSLASTGELFF.

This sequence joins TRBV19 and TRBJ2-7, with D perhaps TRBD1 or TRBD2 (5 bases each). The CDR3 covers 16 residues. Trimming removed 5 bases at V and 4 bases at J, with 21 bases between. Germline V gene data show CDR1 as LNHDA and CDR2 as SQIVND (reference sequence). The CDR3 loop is CASSLIPGRSRYEQYF. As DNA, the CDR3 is TGTGCCAGTAGTCTCATTCCGGGACGAAGTCGTTACGAGCAGTACTTC.

The CDR3 loop reads CASSQVLTGNYEQYF. The CDR3 DNA reads TGCGCCAGCAGCCAAGTCCTCACAGGGAACTACGAGCAGTACTTC. The V call is TRBV4-1, the J call TRBJ2-7; tentative D call: TRBD1 (6 bases). V was trimmed by 1 base and J by 3 bases, leaving 13 bases between them. This CDR3 comprises 15 residues. Germline CDR1 is MGHRA and CDR2 is YSYEKL.

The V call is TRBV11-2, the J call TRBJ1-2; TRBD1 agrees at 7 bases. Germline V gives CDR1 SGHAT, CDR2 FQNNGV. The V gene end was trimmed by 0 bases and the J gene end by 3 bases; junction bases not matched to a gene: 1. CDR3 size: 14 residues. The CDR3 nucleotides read TGTGCCAGCAGCTTAGATACAGGGGACTATGGCTACACCTTC. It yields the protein CASSLDTGDYGYTF.

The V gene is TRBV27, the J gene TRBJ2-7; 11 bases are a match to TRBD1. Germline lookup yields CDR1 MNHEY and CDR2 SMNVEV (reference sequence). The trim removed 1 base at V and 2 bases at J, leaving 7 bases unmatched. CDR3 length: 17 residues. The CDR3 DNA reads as TGTGCCAGCAGTTTATTCCGGACAGGGGGCTCCGCCTACGAGCAGTACTTC. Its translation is CASSLFRTGGSAYEQYF.

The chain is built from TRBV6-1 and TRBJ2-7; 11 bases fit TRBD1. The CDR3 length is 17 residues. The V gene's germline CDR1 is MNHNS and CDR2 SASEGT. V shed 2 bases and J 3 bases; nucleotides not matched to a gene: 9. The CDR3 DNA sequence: TGTGCCAGCAGTGAACTCCTAGCCGGGACAGGGGGCTACGAGCAGTACTTC. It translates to CASSELLAGTGGYEQYF.

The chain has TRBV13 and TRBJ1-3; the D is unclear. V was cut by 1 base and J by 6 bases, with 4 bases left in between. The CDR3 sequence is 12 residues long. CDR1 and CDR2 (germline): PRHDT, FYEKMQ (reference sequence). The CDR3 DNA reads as TGTGCCAGCAGCTTAGAGGAAAACACCATATATTTT. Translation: CASSLEENTIYF.

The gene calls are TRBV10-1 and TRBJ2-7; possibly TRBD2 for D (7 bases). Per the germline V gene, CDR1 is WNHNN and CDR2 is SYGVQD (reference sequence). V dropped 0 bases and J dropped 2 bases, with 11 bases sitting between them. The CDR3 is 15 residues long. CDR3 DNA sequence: TGCGCCAGCAGTGAGTCGATCGGGGGGCCCTACGAGCAGTACTTC. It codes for CASSESIGGPYEQYF.

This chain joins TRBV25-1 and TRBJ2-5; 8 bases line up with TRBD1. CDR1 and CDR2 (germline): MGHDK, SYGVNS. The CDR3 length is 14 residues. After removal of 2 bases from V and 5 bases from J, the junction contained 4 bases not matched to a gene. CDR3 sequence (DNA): TGTGCCAGCAGTGAACCAGGGGGCAGGGAGACCCAGTACTTC. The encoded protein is CASSEPGGRETQYF.

CDR3 bases: TGTGCCAGCAGCCCGCTTTATAGCAATCAGCCCCAGCATTTT. This translates into CASSPLYSNQPQHF. The rearrangement links TRBV27 to TRBJ1-5; D gene unclear. V was shortened by 6 bases and J by 0 bases, with 9 bases between the two germline ends. CDR1 and CDR2 from the germline V gene are MNHEY and SMNVEV (reference sequence). The CDR3 has 14 residues.

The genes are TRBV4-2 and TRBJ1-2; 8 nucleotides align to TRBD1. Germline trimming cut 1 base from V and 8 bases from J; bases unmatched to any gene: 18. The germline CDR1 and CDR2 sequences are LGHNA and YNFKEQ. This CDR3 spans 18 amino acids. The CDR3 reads CASSQVEGQGAFGYGYTF. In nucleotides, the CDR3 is TGTGCCAGCAGCCAAGTTGAGGGGCAGGGGGCTTTCGGCTACGGCTACACCTTC.

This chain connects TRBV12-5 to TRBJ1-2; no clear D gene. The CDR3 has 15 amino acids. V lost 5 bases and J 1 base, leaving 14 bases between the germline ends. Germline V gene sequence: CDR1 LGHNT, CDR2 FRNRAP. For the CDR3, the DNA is TGTGCTAGTGGTCCAAATTCCAGTTTTAACTATGGCTACACCTTC. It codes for CASGPNSSFNYGYTF.